This note documents a single T cell receptor (beta chain) sequence. These data belong to a study of identical twins. TCRdb itself ran the 5' RACE reads through MiXCR, one entry per CDR3 protein. The sample comprises about 1.7 million distinct CDR3 sequences, under 35% of which are singletons, and roughly 0.3% rests with the top ten. Sequencing was performed on cord blood. The origin of this receptor is a newborn girl in good health.

CDR3 amino acids: CSASEGQNTEAFF. CDR3 nucleotide sequence: TGCAGTGCTAGTGAGGGACAGAACACTGAAGCTTTCTTT. This sequence joins TRBV20-1 and TRBJ1-1; possibly TRBD1 for D (6 bases). Germline V gene sequence: CDR1 DFQATT, CDR2 SNEGSKA (reference sequence). The V end was cut by 3 bases, the J end by 1 base, with 9 bases between. This CDR3 region has 13 residues.